The clone carrying this TCR beta chain was found a few times. Its target is unknown. Method: immunoSEQ multiplex PCR; TCRdb's copy keeps in-frame clones and lacks some. The sample includes 50,000 to 65,000 clones, roughly 90% of them seen just once. The sample belongs to a study of OX40 agonist ivuxolimab in advanced cancers. Broader study findings: At 0.1 to 3.0 mg/kg, clonal expansion of CD4+ and CD8+ blood T cells had occurred by week 6.

J lost 2 bases, V lost 5 bases, and 9 bases had no gene match. Germline V gene sequence: CDR1 MDHEN, CDR2 SYDVKM. This CDR3 is built from 17 residues. This material consisted of CD4+ or CD8+ T cells sorted from blood, taken in a trial of the OX40 agonist ivuxolimab. J is TRBJ2-2 and V is TRBV28; 9 nucleotides match TRBD2. The clonotype comes from an adult with an advanced solid tumor such as melanoma, head and neck, liver or kidney cancer. The CDR3 DNA is TGTGCCAGCAGTACCCGGACTAGCGCGGTAAACACCGGGGAGCTGTTTTTT. Amino acids: CASSTRTSAVNTGELFF. Full variable domain (remainder filled in from reference TRBV28 and TRBJ2-2): DVKVTQSSRYLVKRTGEKVFLECVQDMDHENMFWYRQDPGLGLRLIYFSYDVKMKEKGDIPEGYSVSREKKERFSLILESASTNQTSMYLCASSTRTSAVNTGELFFGEGSRLTVL.